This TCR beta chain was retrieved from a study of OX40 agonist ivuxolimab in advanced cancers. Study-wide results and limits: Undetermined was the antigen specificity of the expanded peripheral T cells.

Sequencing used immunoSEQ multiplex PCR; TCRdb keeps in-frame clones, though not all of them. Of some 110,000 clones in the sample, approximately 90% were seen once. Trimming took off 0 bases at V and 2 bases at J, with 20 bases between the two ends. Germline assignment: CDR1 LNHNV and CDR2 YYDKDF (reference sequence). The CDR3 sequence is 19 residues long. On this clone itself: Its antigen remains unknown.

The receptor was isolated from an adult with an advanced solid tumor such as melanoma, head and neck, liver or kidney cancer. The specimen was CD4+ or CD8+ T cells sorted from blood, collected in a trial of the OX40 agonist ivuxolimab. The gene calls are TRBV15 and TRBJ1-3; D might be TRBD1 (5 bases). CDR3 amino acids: CATSRDIFSRGITGNTIYF. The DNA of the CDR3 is TGTGCCACCAGCAGAGATATTTTTTCGCGGGGGATTACTGGAAACACCATATATTTT.